A single sample is the source of the 6 T cell receptor beta chains below, sequenced in a study of CXCR3-negative and CXCR3-positive naive CD8 T cells. Findings and limits, study-wide: Hydrophobicity was higher for TRB CDR3s found in CXCR3-positive naive cells than in CXCR3-negative naive cells.

No antigens are known for them. The libraries of TRB cDNA were constructed through 5' RACE using UMI labels. TCRdb reanalyzed the 5' RACE reads, giving one entry per CDR3 protein sequence and no DNA. Seen in this sample are about 98,000 distinct CDR3 sequences; the ten most common clones hold 0.85% to 1.4%. The sequenced sample was naive CXCR3+ CD8+ T cells from blood. The subset here: CD45RO-CCR7+CD27+CD95- naive CD8+ T cells expressing CXCR3 (TNR3+). These TCRs come from a human donor in good health. Some clones in this sample may be carry-over from other donors' samples.

The chain joins TRBV27 to TRBJ2-5. Per germline, CDR1 MNHEY and CDR2 SMNVEV (reference sequence). The CDR3 length is 13 residues. CDR3 sequence: CASQDGIQETQYF.

V gene TRBV7-6 combines with J gene TRBJ2-7; TCRdb proposes TRBD1, but this gene call is untestable without DNA. Germline V gene data show CDR1 as SGHVS and CDR2 as FNYEAQ. The CDR3 is made up of 15 amino acids. The CDR3 is CASSLALSGASEQYF.

The chain carries TRBV30 and TRBJ2-3; there is no DNA to check the TCRdb D call of TRBD2. The length of the CDR3 is 17 residues. CDR1 and CDR2 (germline): GTSNPN, SVGIG (reference sequence). CDR3 region: CAWSPAINTIYTDTQYF.

The gene calls are TRBV5-1 and TRBJ1-5; absent DNA, TCRdb's TRBD1 call cannot be checked. The CDR3 has 15 amino acids. Germline values: CDR1 SGHRS, CDR2 YFSETQ. This CDR3 is CASRSGTGGLQPQHF.

The chain links TRBV6-9 to TRBJ1-5; the TCRdb D gene call, TRBD1, has no DNA to confirm it. This CDR3 spans 14 amino acids. Germline V gene sequence: CDR1 MNHGY, CDR2 SVAAGI. Here the CDR3 reads CASKGPNSNQPQHF.

V and J are TRBV6-2 or TRBV6-3 and TRBJ1-6; as DNA is missing, the TRBD1 call by TCRdb cannot be tested. Germline CDR1 MNHEY, CDR2 SVGEGT. CDR3 length: 15 residues. This CDR3 is CASSYMSRTNSPLHF.